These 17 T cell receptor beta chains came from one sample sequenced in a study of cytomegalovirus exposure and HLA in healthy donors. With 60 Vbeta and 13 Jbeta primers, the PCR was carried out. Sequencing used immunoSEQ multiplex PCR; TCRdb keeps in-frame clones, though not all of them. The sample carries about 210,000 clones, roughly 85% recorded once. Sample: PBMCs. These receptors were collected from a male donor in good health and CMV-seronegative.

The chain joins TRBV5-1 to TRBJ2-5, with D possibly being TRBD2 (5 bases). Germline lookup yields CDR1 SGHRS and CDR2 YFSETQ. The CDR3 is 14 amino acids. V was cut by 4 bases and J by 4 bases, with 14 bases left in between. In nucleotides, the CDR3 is TGCGCCAGCAGCCCCGCGGGTGACTCAGAGACCCAGTACTTC. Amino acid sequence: CASSPAGDSETQYF.

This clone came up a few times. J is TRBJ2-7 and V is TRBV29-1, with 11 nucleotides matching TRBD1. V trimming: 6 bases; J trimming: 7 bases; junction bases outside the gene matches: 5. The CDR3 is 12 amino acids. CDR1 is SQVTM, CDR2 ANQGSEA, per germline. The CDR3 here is CSVGQGVGEQYF. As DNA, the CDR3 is TGCAGCGTGGGACAGGGGGTGGGGGAGCAGTACTTC.

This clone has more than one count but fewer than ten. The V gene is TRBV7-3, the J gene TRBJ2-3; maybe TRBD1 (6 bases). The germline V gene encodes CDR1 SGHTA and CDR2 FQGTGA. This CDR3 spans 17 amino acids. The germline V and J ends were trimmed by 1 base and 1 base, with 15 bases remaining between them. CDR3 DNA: TGTGCCAGCAGCTTAAGTTTTGGGGCAGGGGGCACAGATACGCAGTATTTT. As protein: CASSLSFGAGGTDTQYF.

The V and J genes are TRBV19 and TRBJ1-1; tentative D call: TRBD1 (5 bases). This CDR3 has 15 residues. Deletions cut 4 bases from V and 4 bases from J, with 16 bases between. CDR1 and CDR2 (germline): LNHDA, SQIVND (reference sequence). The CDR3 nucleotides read TGTGCCAGTAGTACATTCAGGGAGGTGGTCACTGAAGCTTTCTTT. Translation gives CASSTFREVVTEAFF. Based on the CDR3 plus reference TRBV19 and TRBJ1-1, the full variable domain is DGGITQSPKYLFRKEGQNVTLSCEQNLNHDAMYWYRQDPGQGLRLIYYSQIVNDFQKGDIAEGYSVSREKKESFPLTVTSAQKNPTAFYLCASSTFREVVTEAFFGQGTRLTVV.

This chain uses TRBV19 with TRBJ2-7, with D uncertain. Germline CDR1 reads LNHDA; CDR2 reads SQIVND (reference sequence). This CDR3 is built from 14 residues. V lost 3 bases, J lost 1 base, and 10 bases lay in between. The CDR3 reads CASSMATHSYEQYF. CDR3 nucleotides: TGTGCCAGTAGTATGGCGACTCATTCCTACGAGCAGTACTTC.

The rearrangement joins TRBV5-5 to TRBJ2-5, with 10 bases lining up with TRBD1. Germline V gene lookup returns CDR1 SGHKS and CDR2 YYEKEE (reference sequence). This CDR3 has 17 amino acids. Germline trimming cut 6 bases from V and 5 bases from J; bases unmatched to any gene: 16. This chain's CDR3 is CASNFVFRDRGSETQYF. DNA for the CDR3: TGTGCCAGCAACTTCGTGTTCCGGGACAGGGGTAGCGAGACCCAGTACTTC.

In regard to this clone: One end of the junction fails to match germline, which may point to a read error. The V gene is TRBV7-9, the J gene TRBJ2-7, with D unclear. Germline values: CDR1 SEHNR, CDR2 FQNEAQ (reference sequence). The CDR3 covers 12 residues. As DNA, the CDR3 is TGTTCCAGCAGCTTAGCTTCGTACGAGCAGTACTTC. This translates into CSSSLASYEQYF. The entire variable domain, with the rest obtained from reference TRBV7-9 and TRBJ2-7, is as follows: DTGVSQNPRHKITKRGQNVTFRCDPISEHNRLYWYRQTLGQGPEFLTYFQNEAQLEKSRLLSDRFSAERPKGSFSTLEIQRTEQGDSAMYLCSSSLASYEQYFGPGTRLTVT.

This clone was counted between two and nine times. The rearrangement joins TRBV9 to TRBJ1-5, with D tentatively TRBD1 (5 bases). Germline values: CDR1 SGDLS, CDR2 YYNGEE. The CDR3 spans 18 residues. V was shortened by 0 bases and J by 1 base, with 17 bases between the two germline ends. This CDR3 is CASSVGARASLSNQPQHF. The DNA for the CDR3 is TGTGCCAGCAGCGTAGGGGCCAGGGCTAGTCTCAGCAATCAGCCCCAGCATTTT. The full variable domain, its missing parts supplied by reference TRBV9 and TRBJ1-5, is DSGVTQTPKHLITATGQRVTLRCSPRSGDLSVYWYQQSLDQGLQFLIQYYNGEERAKGNILERFSAQQFPDLHSELNLSSLELGDSALYFCASSVGARASLSNQPQHFGDGTRLSIL.

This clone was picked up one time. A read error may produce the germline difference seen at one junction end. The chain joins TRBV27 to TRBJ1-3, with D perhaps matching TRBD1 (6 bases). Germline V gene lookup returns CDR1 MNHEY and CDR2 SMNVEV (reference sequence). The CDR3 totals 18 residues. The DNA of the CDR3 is TGTGCCAGCAGTTTAAACAGGGACCCTTCTGTCTCTGGAAACGCCATATATTTT. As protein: CASSLNRDPSVSGNAIYF.

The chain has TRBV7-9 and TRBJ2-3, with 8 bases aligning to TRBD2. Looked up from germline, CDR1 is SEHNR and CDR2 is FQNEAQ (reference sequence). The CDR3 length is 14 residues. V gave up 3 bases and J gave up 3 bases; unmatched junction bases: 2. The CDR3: CASSFPGGTDTQYF. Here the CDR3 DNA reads TGTGCCAGCAGCTTTCCGGGAGGGACAGATACGCAGTATTTT.

CDR3 sequence: CAWSVGRGFEQYF. The CDR3 DNA reads TGTGCCTGGAGTGTGGGCAGGGGGTTCGAGCAGTACTTC. The V and J genes are TRBV30 and TRBJ2-7; 7 bases match TRBD1. The J segment lost 6 bases and the V segment lost 0 bases, leaving 5 bases of the junction unmatched. Germline V gives CDR1 GTSNPN, CDR2 SVGIG (reference sequence). The CDR3 extends over 13 amino acids. Combining the CDR3 with reference TRBV30 and TRBJ2-7 gives the whole variable domain SQTIHQWPATLVQPVGSPLSLECTVEGTSNPNLYWYRQAAGRGLQLLFYSVGIGQISSEVPQNLSASRPQDRQFILSSKKLLLSDSGFYLCAWSVGRGFEQYFGPGTRLTVT.

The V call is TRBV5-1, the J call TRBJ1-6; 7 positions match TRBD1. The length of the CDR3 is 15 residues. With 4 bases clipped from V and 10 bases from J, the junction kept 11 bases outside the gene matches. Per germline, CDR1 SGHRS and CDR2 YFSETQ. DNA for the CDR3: TGCGCCAGCAGCCCCACCAGAGGGGGCGTCTCACCCCTCCACTTT. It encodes CASSPTRGGVSPLHF. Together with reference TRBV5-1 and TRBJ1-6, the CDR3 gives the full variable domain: KAGVTQTPRYLIKTRGQQVTLSCSPISGHRSVSWYQQTPGQGLQFLFEYFSETQRNKGNFPGRFSGRQFSNSRSEMNVSTLELGDSALYLCASSPTRGGVSPLHFGNGTRLTVT.

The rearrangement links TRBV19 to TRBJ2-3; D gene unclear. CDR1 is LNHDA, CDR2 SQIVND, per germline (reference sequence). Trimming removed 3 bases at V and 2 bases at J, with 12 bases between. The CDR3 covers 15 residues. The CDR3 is CASSIGAGSTDTQYF. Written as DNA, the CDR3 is TGTGCCAGTAGTATTGGCGCAGGATCCACAGATACGCAGTATTTT.

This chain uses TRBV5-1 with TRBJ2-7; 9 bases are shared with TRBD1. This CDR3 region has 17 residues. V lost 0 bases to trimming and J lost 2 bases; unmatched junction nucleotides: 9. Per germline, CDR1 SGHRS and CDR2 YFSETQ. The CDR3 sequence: CASSLDVGGQGAYEQYF. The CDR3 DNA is TGCGCCAGCAGCTTGGATGTGGGGGGACAGGGCGCCTACGAGCAGTACTTC.

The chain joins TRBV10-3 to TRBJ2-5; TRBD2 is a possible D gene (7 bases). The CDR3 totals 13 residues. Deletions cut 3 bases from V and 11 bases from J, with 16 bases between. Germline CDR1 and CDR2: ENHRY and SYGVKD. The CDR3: CAISDMLGGEQYF. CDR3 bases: TGTGCCATCAGTGACATGCTAGGGGGGGAGCAGTACTTC.

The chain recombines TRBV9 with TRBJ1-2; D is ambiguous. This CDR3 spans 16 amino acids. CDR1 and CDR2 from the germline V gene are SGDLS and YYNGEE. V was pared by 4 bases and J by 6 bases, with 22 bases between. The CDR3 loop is CASSPSQEGPSNGYTF. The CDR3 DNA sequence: TGTGCCAGCAGCCCCTCCCAAGAGGGCCCCTCGAATGGCTACACCTTC.

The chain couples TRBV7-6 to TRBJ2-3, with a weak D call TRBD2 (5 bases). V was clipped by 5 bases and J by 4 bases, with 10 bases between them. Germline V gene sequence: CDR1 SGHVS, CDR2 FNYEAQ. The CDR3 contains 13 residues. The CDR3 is CASSRPGADTQYF. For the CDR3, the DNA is TGTGCCAGCAGCCGCCCCGGGGCAGATACGCAGTATTTT.